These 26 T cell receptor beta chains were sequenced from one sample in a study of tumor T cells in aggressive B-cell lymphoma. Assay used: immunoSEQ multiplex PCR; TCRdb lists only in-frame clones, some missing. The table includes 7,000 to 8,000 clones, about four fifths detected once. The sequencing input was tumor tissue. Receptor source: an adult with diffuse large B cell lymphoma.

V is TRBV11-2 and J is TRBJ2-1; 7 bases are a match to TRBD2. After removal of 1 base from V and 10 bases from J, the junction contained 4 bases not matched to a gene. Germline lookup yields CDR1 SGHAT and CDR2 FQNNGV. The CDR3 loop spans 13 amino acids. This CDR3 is CASSLVLTSEQFF. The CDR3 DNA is TGTGCCAGCAGCTTAGTCCTGACTAGCGAGCAGTTCTTC.

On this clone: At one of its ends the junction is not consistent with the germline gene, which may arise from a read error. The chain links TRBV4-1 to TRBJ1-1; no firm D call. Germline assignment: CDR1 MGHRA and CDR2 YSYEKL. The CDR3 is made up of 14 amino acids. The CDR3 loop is CASTPGRGNTEVFF. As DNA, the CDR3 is TGCGCCAGCACCCCGGGGAGAGGGAACACTGAAGTTTTCTTT.

CDR3 nucleotide sequence: TGTGCCAGCAGCTTAATGGGACAGGGTGCGGATACGCAGTATTTT. Its protein is CASSLMGQGADTQYF. J is TRBJ2-3 and V is TRBV7-3; 9 nucleotides align to TRBD1. This CDR3 contains 15 residues. The germline gives CDR1 SGHTA, CDR2 FQGTGA. The ends lost 1 base at V and 6 bases at J; junction bases unmatched: 5.

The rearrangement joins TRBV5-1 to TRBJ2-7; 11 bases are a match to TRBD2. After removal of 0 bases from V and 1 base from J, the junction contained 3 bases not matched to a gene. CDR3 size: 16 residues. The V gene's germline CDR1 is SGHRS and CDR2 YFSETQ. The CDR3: CASSLGSGRESYEQYF. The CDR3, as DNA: TGCGCCAGCAGCTTGGGTAGCGGGAGGGAGTCCTACGAGCAGTACTTC.

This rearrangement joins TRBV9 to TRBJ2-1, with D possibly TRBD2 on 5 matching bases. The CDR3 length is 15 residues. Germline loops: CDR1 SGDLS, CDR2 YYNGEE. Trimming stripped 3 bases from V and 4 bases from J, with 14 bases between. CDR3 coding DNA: TGTGCCAGCAGCGGCGCGGGCGTACATTACAATGAGCAGTTCTTC. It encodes CASSGAGVHYNEQFF.

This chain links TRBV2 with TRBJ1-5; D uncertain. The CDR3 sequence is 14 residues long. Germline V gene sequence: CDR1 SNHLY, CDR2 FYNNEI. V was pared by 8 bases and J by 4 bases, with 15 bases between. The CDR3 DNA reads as TGTGCCAGCTGGGAGCTAGCTGGGAATCAGCCCCAGCATTTT. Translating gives CASWELAGNQPQHF.

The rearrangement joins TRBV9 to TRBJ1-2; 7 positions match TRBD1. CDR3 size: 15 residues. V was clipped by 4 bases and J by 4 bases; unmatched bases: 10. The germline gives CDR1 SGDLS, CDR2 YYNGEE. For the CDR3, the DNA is TGTGCCAGCAGCCTATGGGACAGCCCTCCCTATGGCTACACCTTC. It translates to CASSLWDSPPYGYTF.

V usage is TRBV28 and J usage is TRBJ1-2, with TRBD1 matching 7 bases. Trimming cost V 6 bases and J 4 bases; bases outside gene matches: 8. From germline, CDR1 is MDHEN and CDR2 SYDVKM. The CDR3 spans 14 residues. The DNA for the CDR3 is TGTGCCAGCAGCCAGACAGGGCTTCTCTATGGCTACACCTTC. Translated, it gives CASSQTGLLYGYTF.

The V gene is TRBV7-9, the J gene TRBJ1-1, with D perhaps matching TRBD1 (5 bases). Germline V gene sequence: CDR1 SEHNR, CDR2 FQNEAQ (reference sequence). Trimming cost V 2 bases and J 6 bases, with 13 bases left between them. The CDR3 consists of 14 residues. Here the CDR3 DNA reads TGTGCCAGCAGCTTATCGGCAGGGTTGTCTGAAGCTTTCTTT. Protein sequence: CASSLSAGLSEAFF.

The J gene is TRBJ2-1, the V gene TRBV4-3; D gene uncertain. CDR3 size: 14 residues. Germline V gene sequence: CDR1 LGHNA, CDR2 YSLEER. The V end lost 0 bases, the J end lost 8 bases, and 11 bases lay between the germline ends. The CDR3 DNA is TGCGCCAGCAGCCAAGATGGGCTGATGGATGAGCAGTTCTTC. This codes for CASSQDGLMDEQFF.

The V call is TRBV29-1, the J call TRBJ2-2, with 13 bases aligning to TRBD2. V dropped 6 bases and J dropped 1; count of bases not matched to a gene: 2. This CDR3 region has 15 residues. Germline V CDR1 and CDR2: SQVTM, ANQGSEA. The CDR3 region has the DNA TGCAGCGTCGGACTAGCGGGAGTGAACACCGGGGAGCTGTTTTTT. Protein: CSVGLAGVNTGELFF.

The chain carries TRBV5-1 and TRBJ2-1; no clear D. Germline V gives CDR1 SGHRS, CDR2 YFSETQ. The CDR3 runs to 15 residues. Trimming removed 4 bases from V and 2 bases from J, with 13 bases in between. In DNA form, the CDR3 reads TGCGCCAGCAGCACGGAGCTGGCAACCTACAATGAGCAGTTCTTC. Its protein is CASSTELATYNEQFF.

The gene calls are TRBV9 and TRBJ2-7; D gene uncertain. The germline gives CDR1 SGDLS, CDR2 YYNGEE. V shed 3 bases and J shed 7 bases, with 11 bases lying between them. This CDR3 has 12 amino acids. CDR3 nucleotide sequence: TGTGCCAGCAGCGCATCAGACGGGGAGCAGTACTTC. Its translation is CASSASDGEQYF.

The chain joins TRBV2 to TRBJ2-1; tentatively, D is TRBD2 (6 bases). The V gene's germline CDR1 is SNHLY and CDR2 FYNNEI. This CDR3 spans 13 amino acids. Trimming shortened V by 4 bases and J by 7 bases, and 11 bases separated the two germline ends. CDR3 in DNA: TGTGCCAGCAGTGGCGGGACCGCGAATGAGCAGTTCTTC. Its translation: CASSGGTANEQFF.

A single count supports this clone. The CDR3 nucleotides are TGTGCCAGCAGTTATGGGGCGCGCTATGGCTACACCTTC. This encodes CASSYGARYGYTF. The chain links TRBV27 to TRBJ1-2, with D maybe TRBD1 (5 bases). The CDR3 consists of 13 residues. CDR1 and CDR2 from the germline V gene are MNHEY and SMNVEV (reference sequence). The V end was cut by 4 bases, the J end by 4 bases, with 10 bases between.

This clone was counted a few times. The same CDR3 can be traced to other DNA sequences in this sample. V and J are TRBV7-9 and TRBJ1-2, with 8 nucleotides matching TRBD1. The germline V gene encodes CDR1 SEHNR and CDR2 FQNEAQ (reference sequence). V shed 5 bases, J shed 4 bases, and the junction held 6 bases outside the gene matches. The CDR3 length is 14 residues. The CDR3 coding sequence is TGTGCCAGCAGCCCAACAGGGGGGATCTATGGCTACACCTTC. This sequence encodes CASSPTGGIYGYTF.

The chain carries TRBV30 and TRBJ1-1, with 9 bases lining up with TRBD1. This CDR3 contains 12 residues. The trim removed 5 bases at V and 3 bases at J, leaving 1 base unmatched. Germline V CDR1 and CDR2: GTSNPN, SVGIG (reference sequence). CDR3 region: CAWGDRDTEAFF. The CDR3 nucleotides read TGTGCCTGGGGGGACAGGGACACTGAAGCTTTCTTT. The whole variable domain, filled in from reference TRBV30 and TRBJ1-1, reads SQTIHQWPATLVQPVGSPLSLECTVEGTSNPNLYWYRQAAGRGLQLLFYSVGIGQISSEVPQNLSASRPQDRQFILSSKKLLLSDSGFYLCAWGDRDTEAFFGQGTRLTVV.

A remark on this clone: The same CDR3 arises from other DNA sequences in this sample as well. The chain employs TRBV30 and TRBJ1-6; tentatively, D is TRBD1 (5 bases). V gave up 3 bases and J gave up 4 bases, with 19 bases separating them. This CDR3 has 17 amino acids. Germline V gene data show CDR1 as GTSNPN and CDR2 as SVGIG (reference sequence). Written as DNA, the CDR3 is TGTGCCTGGAGCCCAGGCGGGGGAACTGGTTATAATTCACCCCTCCACTTT. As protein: CAWSPGGGTGYNSPLHF.

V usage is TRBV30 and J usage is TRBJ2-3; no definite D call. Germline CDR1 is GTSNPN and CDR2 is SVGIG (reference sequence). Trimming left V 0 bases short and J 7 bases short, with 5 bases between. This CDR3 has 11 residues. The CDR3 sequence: CAWSVQYTQYF. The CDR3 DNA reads TGTGCCTGGAGTGTTCAATATACGCAGTATTTT.

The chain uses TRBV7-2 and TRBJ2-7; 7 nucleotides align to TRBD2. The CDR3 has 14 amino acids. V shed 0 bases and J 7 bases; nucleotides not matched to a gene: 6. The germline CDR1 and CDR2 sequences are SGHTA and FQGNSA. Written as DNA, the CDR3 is TGTGCCAGCAGCTTAGCGGGGGGGACGGGGGAGCAGTACTTC. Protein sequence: CASSLAGGTGEQYF.

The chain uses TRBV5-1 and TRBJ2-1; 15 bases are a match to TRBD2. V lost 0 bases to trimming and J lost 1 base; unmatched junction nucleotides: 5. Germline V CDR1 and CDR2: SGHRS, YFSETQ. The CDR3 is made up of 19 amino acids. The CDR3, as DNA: TGCGCCAGCAGCTTGGGCGGACTAGCGGGAGGGCGGTCCTACAATGAGCAGTTCTTC. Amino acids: CASSLGGLAGGRSYNEQFF. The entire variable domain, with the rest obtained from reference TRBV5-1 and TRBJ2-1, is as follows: KAGVTQTPRYLIKTRGQQVTLSCSPISGHRSVSWYQQTPGQGLQFLFEYFSETQRNKGNFPGRFSGRQFSNSRSEMNVSTLELGDSALYLCASSLGGLAGGRSYNEQFFGPGTRLTVL.

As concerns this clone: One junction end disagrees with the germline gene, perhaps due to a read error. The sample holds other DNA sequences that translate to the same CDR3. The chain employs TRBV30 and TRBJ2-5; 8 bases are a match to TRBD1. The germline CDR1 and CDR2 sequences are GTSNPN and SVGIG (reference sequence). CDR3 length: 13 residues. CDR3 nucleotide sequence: TGCGCCTGGAGTACAGGGGGTCAAGAGACCCAGTACTTC. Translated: CAWSTGGQETQYF.

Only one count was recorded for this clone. The CDR3 is CASSRGRSTDTQYF. In DNA form, the CDR3 reads TGTGCCAGCAGCAGGGGTAGGAGCACAGATACGCAGTATTTT. The chain joins TRBV7-2 to TRBJ2-3; D is perhaps TRBD1 (5 bases). Germline V gene lookup returns CDR1 SGHTA and CDR2 FQGNSA. Trimming took off 5 bases at V and 0 bases at J, with 9 bases between the two ends. This CDR3 has 14 amino acids.

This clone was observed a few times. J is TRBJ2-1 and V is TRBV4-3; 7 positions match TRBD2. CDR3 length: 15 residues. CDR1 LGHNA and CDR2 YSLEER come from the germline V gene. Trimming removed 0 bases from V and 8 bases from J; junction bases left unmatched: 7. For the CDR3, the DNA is TGCGCCAGCAGCCAAGAAGCGCGGGAGATCGATGAGCAGTTCTTC. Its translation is CASSQEAREIDEQFF.

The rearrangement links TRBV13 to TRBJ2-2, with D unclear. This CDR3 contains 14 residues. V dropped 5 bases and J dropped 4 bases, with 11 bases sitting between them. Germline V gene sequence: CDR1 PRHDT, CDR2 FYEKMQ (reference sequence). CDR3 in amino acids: CASSLERSTGELFF. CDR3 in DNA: TGTGCCAGCAGCCTGGAGAGAAGCACCGGGGAGCTGTTTTTT.

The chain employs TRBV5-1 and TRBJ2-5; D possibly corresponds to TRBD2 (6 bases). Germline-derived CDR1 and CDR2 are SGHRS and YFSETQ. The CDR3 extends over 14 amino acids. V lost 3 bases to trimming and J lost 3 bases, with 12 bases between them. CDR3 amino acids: CASSSRGWEETQYF. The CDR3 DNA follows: TGCGCCAGCAGCTCACGGGGGTGGGAAGAGACCCAGTACTTC. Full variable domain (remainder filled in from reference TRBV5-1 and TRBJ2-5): KAGVTQTPRYLIKTRGQQVTLSCSPISGHRSVSWYQQTPGQGLQFLFEYFSETQRNKGNFPGRFSGRQFSNSRSEMNVSTLELGDSALYLCASSSRGWEETQYFGPGTRLLVL.